These T cell receptor beta chains were read from a single sample in a study of blood T cells in healthy people across ages. TCRdb re-analysed the 5' RACE reads in MiXCR, keeping a single row per CDR3 protein. Altogether about 1.5 million distinct CDR3 sequences are present, 42% being singletons, with the ten largest covering roughly 8.2%. The material sequenced was blood. The source of these receptors is a woman between 18 and 29 years old in good health. CDR3s include the opening cysteine and the closing phenylalanine or tryptophan. The order of the fields is V gene, clone size, D gene, J gene, CDR3 DNA, CDR3 protein. A D gene is named only where the DNA matches it firmly. Clone size appears in some rows only: once, few, many, or a class for an expanded clone.

TRBV29-1	NA	TRBD1	TRBJ1-1	TGCAGCGCTGGAAACAGGGGGTTTGGTGAAGCTTTCTTT	CSAGNRGFGEAFF
TRBV10-3	NA	TRBD2	TRBJ2-1	TGTGCCATCGCTATAGCGGGGGGGGGTACCTACAATGAGCAGTTCTTC	CAIAIAGGGTYNEQFF
TRBV6-5	few	TRBD2	TRBJ2-5	TGTGCCAGCAGTTCCGACCGCGGGGGGGAGACCCAGTACTTC	CASSSDRGGETQYF
TRBV7-2	many	NA	TRBJ1-2	TGTGCCAGCAGCCCCGGTCCCGGGACAACCTATGGCTACACCTTC	CASSPGPGTTYGYTF
TRBV10-3	few	NA	TRBJ2-7	TGTGCCATCAGTGAGACAGTCGAGCAGTACTTC	CAISETVEQYF
TRBV12-3/TRBV12-4	NA	TRBD1	TRBJ2-5	TGTGCCAGCAGTTCTGACAGGGGACAGACCCAGTACTTC	CASSSDRGQTQYF
TRBV11-1	few	TRBD2	TRBJ2-2	TGTGCCAGCAGCTTAGACGGGGGGAGCACCGGGGAGCTGTTTTTT	CASSLDGGSTGELFF
TRBV10-2	NA	TRBD2	TRBJ2-7	TGCGCCACCCGCCTTCTGCCGGGGACTAGCGGAGGAAGCTCCTACGAGCAGTACTTC	CATRLLPGTSGGSSYEQYF
TRBV12-3/TRBV12-4	few	NA	TRBJ2-1	TGTGCCAGCACCCCCTCGTGGCTAGCGATGGGCAATGAGCAGTTCTTC	CASTPSWLAMGNEQFF
TRBV7-9	NA	TRBD1	TRBJ2-7	TGTGCCAGCAGCTCAAAGGCTGCAGGACAGGGGGTATCAAATGAGCAGTACTTC	CASSSKAAGQGVSNEQYF
TRBV12-3/TRBV12-4	few	TRBD2	TRBJ2-1	TGTGCCAGCAGTTTGGGGACTAGCAGTAATGAGCAGTTCTTC	CASSLGTSSNEQFF
TRBV11-2	many	TRBD2	TRBJ2-1	TGTGCCAGCAGCTTAATTACTAGCGCTTACAATGAGCAGTTCTTC	CASSLITSAYNEQFF
TRBV3-1	many	NA	TRBJ1-5	TGTGCCAGCAGCCAAGATCAGCCCTATAGCAATCAGCCCCAGCATTTT	CASSQDQPYSNQPQHF
TRBV18	NA	NA	TRBJ2-3	TGTGCCAGCTCACCACCATCTGCGACGGATACGCAGTATTTT	CASSPPSATDTQYF
TRBV5-5	NA	TRBD2	TRBJ2-3	TGTGCCAGCAGCCGGACTAGGTCGGTCAACCCAGATACGCAGTATTTT	CASSRTRSVNPDTQYF
TRBV7-9	NA	TRBD1	TRBJ1-2	TGTGCCAGCAACTTTCAGGGGGACCGGGGTGACTACACCTTC	CASNFQGDRGDYTF
TRBV3-1	few	TRBD2	TRBJ2-1	TGTGCCAGCAGCCAAGGACTAGCGGGATCCTCCCCCCAGTTCTTC	CASSQGLAGSSPQFF
TRBV10-3	NA	NA	TRBJ1-1	TGTGCCATCAGTGGGTACACTGAAGCTTTCTTT	CAISGYTEAFF
TRBV20-1	NA	NA	TRBJ2-3	TGCAGTGCTAGTTTCGGGGCGGGCCCTAGCACAGATACGCAGTATTTT	CSASFGAGPSTDTQYF
TRBV12-3/TRBV12-4	few	NA	TRBJ1-5	TGTGCCAGCAGTTTAAAGGGGCCGCCCCAGCATTTT	CASSLKGPPQHF
TRBV10-3	NA	TRBD2	TRBJ2-1	TGTGCCATCGACGGCGAGGGACTAGCGGGAATTGGGCAGTTCTTC	CAIDGEGLAGIGQFF
TRBV6-1	few	TRBD1	TRBJ2-5	TGTGCCAGCAGTGACAGGGGGACCCAAGAGACCCAGTACTTC	CASSDRGTQETQYF
TRBV5-1	NA	NA	TRBJ2-1	TGCGCCAGCAGCTGGGCCGATATGAATGAGCAGTTCTTC	CASSWADMNEQFF
TRBV7-2	NA	NA	TRBJ1-2	TGTGCCAGCAGCAAGCCTGGGGGGATGCTAAATGGCTACACCTTC	CASSKPGGMLNGYTF
TRBV9	NA	TRBD2	TRBJ2-5	TGTGCCAGCAGCGGACTAGCGGGGATTTACAATGAGCAGTACTTC	CASSGLAGIYNEQYF
TRBV2	NA	TRBD2	TRBJ2-7	TGTGCCAGCGCGGGACTAGCGGGGGGTTCTACCTTGGAGCAGTACTTC	CASAGLAGGSTLEQYF
TRBV18	few	NA	TRBJ2-7	TGTGCCAGCTCACGGGCTGATGAGCAGTACTTC	CASSRADEQYF
TRBV20-1	NA	TRBD2	TRBJ2-3	TGCAGTGCGGTGGGGCGGGAGGCGATACGCCAGCATACGCAGTATTTT	CSAVGREAIRQHTQYF
TRBV7-9	once	NA	TRBJ1-4	TGTGCCAGCAGCTTCGGACAGATGAATGAAAAACTGTTTTTT	CASSFGQMNEKLFF
TRBV10-3	few	NA	TRBJ2-7	TGTGCCATCAGTGAAGGGGGTACCGACTACGAGCAGTACTTC	CAISEGGTDYEQYF
TRBV6-5	few	TRBD1	TRBJ2-7	TGTGCCAGCAGTCTACGGGGACAGGGGGCGAGCGAGCAGTACTTC	CASSLRGQGASEQYF
TRBV28	NA	NA	TRBJ2-1	TGTGCCAGCAGTTGGCAGAGCCACCCCAATGAGCAGTTCTTC	CASSWQSHPNEQFF
TRBV11-2	few	NA	TRBJ2-7	TGTGCCAGCGGGAAACGAGCGGTCCTTGGGTACGAGCAGTACTTC	CASGKRAVLGYEQYF
TRBV6-1	few	NA	TRBJ2-5	TGTGCCAGCAGTGAACAGCCAAGACAAGAGACCCAGTACTTC	CASSEQPRQETQYF
TRBV2	NA	NA	TRBJ1-1	TGTGCCAGCAGTGCAGGACGAACCACGTACACTGAAGCTTTCTTT	CASSAGRTTYTEAFF
TRBV7-9	NA	NA	TRBJ2-3	TGTGCCAACTCCATGGAGGATAGTGGAGATACGCAGTATTTT	CANSMEDSGDTQYF
TRBV28	NA	NA	TRBJ1-1	TGTGCCAGCATCCCGGGACATTTGAACACTGAAGCTTTCTTT	CASIPGHLNTEAFF
TRBV28	NA	NA	TRBJ1-2	TGTGCCAGCACGGCGGGACGAGGCTACACCTTC	CASTAGRGYTF
TRBV7-2	NA	NA	TRBJ2-2	TGTGCCAGCAGCTTAAGTCAAGTGGGGGAGCTGTTTTTT	CASSLSQVGELFF
TRBV24-1	NA	NA	TRBJ2-2	TGTGCCACCAGTGACTACAACACCGGGGAGCTGTTTTTT	CATSDYNTGELFF
TRBV9	many	NA	TRBJ2-7	TGTGCCAGCAGTGTTGGGGACTCCTACGAGCAGTACTTC	CASSVGDSYEQYF
TRBV9	NA	NA	TRBJ1-1	TGTGCCAGCAGCGTAGAGGGTCAGAACACTGAAGCTTTCTTT	CASSVEGQNTEAFF
TRBV5-5	NA	NA	TRBJ2-7	TGTGCCAGCAGCTTGGGCCGGGAGTCCTTCTACGAGCAGTACTTC	CASSLGRESFYEQYF
TRBV5-1	NA	NA	TRBJ1-2	TGCGCCGGCAGCTCAGGAGTGGCTAACTATGGCTACACCTTC	CAGSSGVANYGYTF
TRBV20-1	few	NA	TRBJ2-7	TGCAGTGCTAGAGCAGTCCAGCCCGATTACGAGCAGTACTTC	CSARAVQPDYEQYF
TRBV10-2	NA	NA	TRBJ1-2	TGCGCCAGCAGTGCCGACAGGTACTATGGCTACACCTTC	CASSADRYYGYTF
TRBV20-1	NA	NA	TRBJ1-4	TGCAGTGCTATATACGGCGAAAAACTGTTTTTT	CSAIYGEKLFF
TRBV20-1	NA	NA	TRBJ2-1	TGCAGTGCTAGAGATAAAGGGGCCCGCTCCTACAATGAGCAGTTCTTC	CSARDKGARSYNEQFF
TRBV18	NA	NA	TRBJ2-7	TGTGCCAGCTCCTGGGGGAGTCCGTCCTCCTACGAGCAGTACTTC	CASSWGSPSSYEQYF
TRBV5-1	many	NA	TRBJ2-5	TGTGCCAGCAGTTTATCGGGCGGTCAAGAGACCCAGTACTTC	CASSLSGGQETQYF
TRBV5-1	once	TRBD1	TRBJ2-1	TGCGCCAGCAGCTTGGCCCGGTGGGACAGCGAGCAGTTCTTC	CASSLARWDSEQFF
TRBV4-1	NA	TRBD2	TRBJ2-3	TGCGCCAGCAGCCCCTCGGGGGGGAATAGCGGGGGAAGCACAGATACGCAGTATTTT	CASSPSGGNSGGSTDTQYF